Described below is a single T cell receptor (beta chain) sequence and its context. Profiled with immunoSEQ multiplex PCR; TCRdb holds only in-frame clones, not every one. The sample shows under 450,000 clones, around 90% of them seen only once. This record belongs to a study of control samples from healthy donors and cancer patients. Germline V gives CDR1 KGHDR, CDR2 SFDVKD. Trimming cost V 4 bases and J 0 bases, with 10 bases left between them. The CDR3 is made up of 15 amino acids. This receptor was identified in a man aged 40-49 years with head and neck cancer. V and J are TRBV24-1 and TRBJ2-3, with D unresolved. The sample taken for sequencing was PBMCs. CDR3 region: CATSDRTTSTDTQYF. The DNA of the CDR3 is TGTGCCACCAGTGACCGCACAACTAGCACAGATACGCAGTATTTT.